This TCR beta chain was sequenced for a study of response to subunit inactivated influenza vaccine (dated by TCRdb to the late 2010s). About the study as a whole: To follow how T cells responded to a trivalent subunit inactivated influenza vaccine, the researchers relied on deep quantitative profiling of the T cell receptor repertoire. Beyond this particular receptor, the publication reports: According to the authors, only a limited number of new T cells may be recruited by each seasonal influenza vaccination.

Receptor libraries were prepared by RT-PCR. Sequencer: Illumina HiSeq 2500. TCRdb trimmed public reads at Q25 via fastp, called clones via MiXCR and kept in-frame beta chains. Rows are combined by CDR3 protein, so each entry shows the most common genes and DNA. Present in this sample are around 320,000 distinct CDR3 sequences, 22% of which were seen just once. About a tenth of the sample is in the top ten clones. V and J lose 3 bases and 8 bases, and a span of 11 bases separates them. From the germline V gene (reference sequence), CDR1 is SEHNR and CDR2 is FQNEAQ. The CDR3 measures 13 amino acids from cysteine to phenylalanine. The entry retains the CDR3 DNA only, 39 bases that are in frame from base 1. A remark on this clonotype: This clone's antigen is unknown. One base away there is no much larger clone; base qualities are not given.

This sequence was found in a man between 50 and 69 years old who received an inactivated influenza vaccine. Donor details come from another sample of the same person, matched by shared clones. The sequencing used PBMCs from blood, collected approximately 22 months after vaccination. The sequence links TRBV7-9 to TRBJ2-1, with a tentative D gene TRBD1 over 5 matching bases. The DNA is TGTGCCAGCAGCTTTAACAGGATAGATGAGCAGTTCTTC. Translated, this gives CASSFNRIDEQFF.